Described below is a single TCR beta chain sequence and its context. The sample belongs to a study of blood T cell repertoires in COVID-19. The assay was immunoSEQ multiplex PCR, and TCRdb's table has in-frame clones only and misses some. Among around 140,000 clones listed, 75% to 90% were seen once. The CDR3 consists of 12 residues. The germline V and J ends were trimmed by 5 bases and 9 bases, with 14 bases remaining between them. Germline V gene data show CDR1 as LGHDT and CDR2 as YNNKEL (reference sequence). The sequenced sample consisted of peripheral blood. The rearrangement links TRBV3-1 (or the pseudogene TRBV3-2) to TRBJ2-7; a weak D match, TRBD2 (6 bases). The receptor was isolated from a man aged 60-69 years with COVID-19, enrolled during active disease. Here the CDR3 reads CASSLWDSWQYF. The CDR3 DNA reads as TGTGCCAGCAGCTTATGGGACTCTTGGCAGTACTTC.